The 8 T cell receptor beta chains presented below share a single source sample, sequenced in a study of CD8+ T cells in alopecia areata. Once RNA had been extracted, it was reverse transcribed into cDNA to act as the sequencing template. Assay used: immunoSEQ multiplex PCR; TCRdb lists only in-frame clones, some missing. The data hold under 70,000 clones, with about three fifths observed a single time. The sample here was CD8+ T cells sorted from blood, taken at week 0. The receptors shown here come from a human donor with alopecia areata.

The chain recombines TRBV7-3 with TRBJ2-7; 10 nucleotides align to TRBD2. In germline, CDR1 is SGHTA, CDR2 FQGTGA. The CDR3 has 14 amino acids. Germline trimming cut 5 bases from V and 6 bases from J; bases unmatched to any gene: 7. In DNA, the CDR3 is TGTGCCAGCAGCCCGACTAGCGGGCCGGGCGAGCAGTACTTC. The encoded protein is CASSPTSGPGEQYF.

The CDR3 bases are TGTGCCAGCAGTTTAGCCAGCTCCTATAATTCACCCCTCCACTTT. Its protein product is CASSLASSYNSPLHF. The J gene is TRBJ1-6, the V gene TRBV27; D call uncertain. Trimming removed 2 bases from V and 0 bases from J, with 5 bases in between. Per germline, CDR1 MNHEY and CDR2 SMNVEV (reference sequence). This CDR3 region has 15 residues.

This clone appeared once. The CDR3 nucleotides read TGCAGCGTTGAGTGGGACAGCTCCTACGAGCAGTACTTC. Translation: CSVEWDSSYEQYF. This rearrangement joins TRBV29-1 to TRBJ2-7; TRBD1 matches at 7 bases. The germline V gene has CDR1 SQVTM and CDR2 ANQGSEA. Trimming took 3 bases from V and 0 from J; bases not matched to a gene: 2. This CDR3 spans 13 amino acids.

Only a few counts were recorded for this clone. The CDR3 is CSVELLAGDFYNEQFF. CDR3 DNA: TGCAGCGTTGAATTACTAGCGGGGGACTTCTACAATGAGCAGTTCTTC. The chain employs TRBV29-1 and TRBJ2-1, with 11 bases aligning to TRBD2. In germline, CDR1 is SQVTM, CDR2 ANQGSEA. J was trimmed by 3 bases and V by 2 bases; bases with no gene match: 6. The CDR3 sequence is 16 residues long.

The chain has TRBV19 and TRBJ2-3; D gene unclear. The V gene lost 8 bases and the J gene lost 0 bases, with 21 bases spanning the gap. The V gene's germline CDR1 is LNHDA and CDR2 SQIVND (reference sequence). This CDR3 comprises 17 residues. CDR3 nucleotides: TGTGCCAGTTCACCCGGCCCGGTGCAAACTAGCACAGATACGCAGTATTTT. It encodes CASSPGPVQTSTDTQYF.

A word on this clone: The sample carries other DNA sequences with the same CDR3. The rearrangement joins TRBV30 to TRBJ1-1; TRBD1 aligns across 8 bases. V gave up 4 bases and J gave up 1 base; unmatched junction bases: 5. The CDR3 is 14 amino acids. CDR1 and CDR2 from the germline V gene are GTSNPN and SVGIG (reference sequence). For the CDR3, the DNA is TGTGCCTGGACCCCCGGACAGGGGAACACTGAAGCTTTCTTT. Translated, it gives CAWTPGQGNTEAFF.

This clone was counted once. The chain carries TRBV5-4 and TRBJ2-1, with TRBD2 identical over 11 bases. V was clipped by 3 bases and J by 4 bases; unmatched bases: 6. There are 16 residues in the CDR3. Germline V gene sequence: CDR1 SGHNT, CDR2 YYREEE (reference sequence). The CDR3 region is CASSSYSGRGYNEQFF. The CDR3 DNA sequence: TGTGCCAGCAGCTCCTATAGCGGGAGGGGGTACAATGAGCAGTTCTTC.

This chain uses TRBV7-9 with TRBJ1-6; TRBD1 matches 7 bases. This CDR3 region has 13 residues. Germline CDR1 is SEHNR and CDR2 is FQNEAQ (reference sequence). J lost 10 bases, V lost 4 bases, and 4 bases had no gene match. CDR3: CASSSTGYSPLHF. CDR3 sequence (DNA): TGTGCCAGCAGCTCGACAGGGTACTCACCCCTCCACTTT.